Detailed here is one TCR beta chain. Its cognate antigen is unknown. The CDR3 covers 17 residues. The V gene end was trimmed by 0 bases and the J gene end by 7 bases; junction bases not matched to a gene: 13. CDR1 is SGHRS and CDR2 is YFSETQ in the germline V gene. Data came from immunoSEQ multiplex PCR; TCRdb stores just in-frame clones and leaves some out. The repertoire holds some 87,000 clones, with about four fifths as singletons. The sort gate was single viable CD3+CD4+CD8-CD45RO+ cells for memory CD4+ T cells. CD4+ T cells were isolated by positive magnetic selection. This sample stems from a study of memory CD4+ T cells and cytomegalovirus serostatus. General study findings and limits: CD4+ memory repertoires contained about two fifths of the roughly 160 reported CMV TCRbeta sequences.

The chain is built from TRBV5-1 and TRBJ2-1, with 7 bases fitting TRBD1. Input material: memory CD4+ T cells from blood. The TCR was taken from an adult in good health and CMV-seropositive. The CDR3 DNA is TGCGCCAGCAGCTTGGGGGGGTTTGACAGGGATGTGAATGAGCAGTTCTTC. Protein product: CASSLGGFDRDVNEQFF.